The 14 T cell receptor beta chains below were found in one sample sequenced in a study of response to subunit inactivated influenza vaccine (dated by TCRdb to the late 2010s). The receptor library was made with RT-PCR. Instrument on record: Illumina HiSeq 2500. TCRdb reprocessed the public reads (quality trimming at Q25 with fastp, clone calling with MiXCR) and kept in-frame beta chains. Every distinct CDR3 protein forms one entry, paired with its most common genes and DNA. For this sample there are about 180,000 distinct CDR3 sequences; about 10% appear just once. The ten largest clones capture around 35% of the sample. The sequenced sample was CD8+ T cells sorted from PBMCs, obtained less than 25 months after vaccination. Receptors originate from a man in his fifties or sixties who received an inactivated influenza vaccine. Donor details come from another sample of the same person, matched by shared clones.

J is TRBJ2-6 and V is TRBV13; a weak D match, TRBD1 (6 bases). From germline, CDR1 is PRHDT and CDR2 FYEKMQ (reference sequence). V lost 3 bases and J lost 0, with 15 bases in between. CDR3 size: 18 residues. The CDR3 protein is CASSLLRDKSSGANVLTF. CDR3 DNA: TGTGCCAGCAGCTTGCTCCGGGACAAGAGCTCTGGGGCCAACGTCCTGACTTTC.

The gene calls are TRBV18 and TRBJ2-6; 7 bases map to TRBD1. Germline loops: CDR1 KGHSH, CDR2 LQKENI. V was clipped by 3 bases and J by 0 bases; unmatched bases: 5. This CDR3 has 17 residues. In nucleotides, the CDR3 is TGTGCCAGCTCACCTGACAGGGTGATCTCTGGGGCCAACGTCCTGACTTTC. Its translation: CASSPDRVISGANVLTF. The variable domain in full, completed from reference TRBV18 and TRBJ2-6, reads NAGVMQNPRHLVRRRGQEARLRCSPMKGHSHVYWYRQLPEEGLKFMVYLQKENIIDESGMPKERFSAEFPKEGPSILRIQQVVRGDSAAYFCASSPDRVISGANVLTFGAGSRLTVL.

This clonotype was detected many times. V gene TRBV4-2 combines with J gene TRBJ2-7; tentative D call: TRBD2 (5 bases). Looked up from germline, CDR1 is LGHNA and CDR2 is YNFKEQ. V was cut by 0 bases and J by 3 bases, with 12 bases left in between. This CDR3 has 15 residues. The CDR3 bases are TGTGCCAGCAGCCAAGATGATTCGGGGAGCTACGAGCAGTACTTC. It specifies CASSQDDSGSYEQYF.

The rearrangement joins TRBV2 to TRBJ2-5; no reliable D call. V was pared by 1 base and J by 6 bases, with 12 bases between. The CDR3 sequence is 14 residues long. Germline V CDR1 and CDR2: SNHLY, FYNNEI. CDR3 protein: CASSEGPLRKTQYF. CDR3 in DNA: TGTGCCAGCAGTGAAGGGCCCCTGAGAAAGACCCAGTACTTC.

This clonotype came up a few times. This rearrangement joins TRBV2 to TRBJ2-1; D possibly corresponds to TRBD2 (5 bases). The CDR3 runs to 14 residues. Germline V lookup: CDR1 SNHLY, CDR2 FYNNEI. V lost 4 bases and J 5 bases, leaving 12 bases between the germline ends. The CDR3 here is CASSVGRLHNEQFF. CDR3 nucleotide sequence: TGTGCCAGCAGTGTGGGGAGACTCCACAATGAGCAGTTCTTC.

This chain joins TRBV27 and TRBJ1-5; TRBD1 might be the D (5 bases). Germline CDR1 and CDR2: MNHEY and SMNVEV (reference sequence). V was clipped by 3 bases and J by 6 bases, with 6 bases between them. CDR3 length: 12 residues. CDR3 sequence (DNA): TGTGCCAGCAGTTTTGGGGGTCAGCCCCAGCATTTT. Protein product: CASSFGGQPQHF.

This clonotype was observed a handful of times. The chain has TRBV6-5 and TRBJ2-2; D ambiguous. V lost 9 bases and J 0 bases, leaving 5 bases between the germline ends. CDR1 is MNHEY and CDR2 is SVGAGI in the germline V gene. This CDR3 comprises 12 residues. The CDR3 here is CASGANTGELFF. The CDR3 region has the DNA TGTGCCAGTGGGGCGAACACCGGGGAGCTGTTTTTT.

This clonotype was detected many times. V and J are TRBV12-3 or TRBV12-4 and TRBJ2-1; D call uncertain. V was trimmed by 6 bases and J by 8 bases, leaving 11 bases between them. This CDR3 comprises 12 residues. For the CDR3, the DNA is TGTGCCAGCAGCCCCAGCTGGGATGAGCAGTTCTTC. Translated, it gives CASSPSWDEQFF.

The chain joins TRBV6-5 to TRBJ2-3; a weak D match, TRBD2 (6 bases). The germline V and J ends were trimmed by 6 bases and 5 bases, with 15 bases remaining between them. Germline-derived CDR1 and CDR2 are MNHEY and SVGAGI. The CDR3 runs to 14 residues. Written as DNA, the CDR3 is TGTGCCAGCAGAGATCGGGGGAGTGTAGATACGCAGTATTTT. Protein sequence: CASRDRGSVDTQYF.

The chain links TRBV11-2 to TRBJ2-5; unclear D gene. There are 15 residues in the CDR3. With 1 base removed from V and 5 bases from J, the gap between germline ends came to 14 bases. The germline V gene has CDR1 SGHAT and CDR2 FQNNGV. CDR3 sequence (DNA): TGTGCCAGCAGCTTAGGTCACCGCCTATTGGAGACCCAGTACTTC. Translating gives CASSLGHRLLETQYF.

This clonotype has more than one count but fewer than ten. V and J are TRBV15 and TRBJ2-1; TRBD2 aligns across 10 bases. The CDR3 sequence is 19 residues long. Per the germline V gene, CDR1 is LNHNV and CDR2 is YYDKDF (reference sequence). V lost 5 bases and J lost 2; bases outside the gene matches: 15. CDR3 residues: CATSEGIHISGGPYNEQFF. CDR3 nucleotides: TGTGCCACCAGCGAAGGTATCCATATTAGCGGGGGGCCCTACAATGAGCAGTTCTTC.

The sample holds a few counts of this clonotype. CDR3 protein: CSARSSGNTEAFF. The CDR3 DNA is TGCAGTGCTAGAAGTTCGGGGAACACTGAAGCTTTCTTT. The chain has TRBV20-1 and TRBJ1-1; no firm D call. Germline-derived CDR1 and CDR2 are DFQATT and SNEGSKA (reference sequence). The CDR3 length is 13 residues. V gave up 2 bases and J gave up 1 base, with 8 bases separating them.

This clonotype has at least ten counts. J is TRBJ2-5 and V is TRBV12-3 or TRBV12-4; D is possibly TRBD1 (6 bases). The CDR3 contains 14 residues. Trimming pared 2 bases from V and 4 bases from J, leaving 11 bases between. CDR3 bases: TGTGCCAGCAGTTTAACAGGGATCCCAGAGACCCAGTACTTC. It codes for CASSLTGIPETQYF.

This rearrangement joins TRBV3-1 to TRBJ1-1; D uncertain. V was trimmed by 4 bases and J by 8 bases, leaving 14 bases between them. The CDR3 covers 13 residues. Looked up from germline, CDR1 is LGHDT and CDR2 is YNNKEL (reference sequence). As DNA, the CDR3 is TGTGCCAGCAGCCCGGAAAACCCCCGGGAAGCTTTCTTT. Its protein product is CASSPENPREAFF.